This T cell receptor beta chain is drawn from a study of CD8 T cells in Susac syndrome. Reverse transcription used 0.5 to 1 ug RNA and random hexamers. TCRdb reprocessed the immunoSEQ multiplex PCR reads with MiXCR, giving one entry per CDR3 protein. The repertoire consists of 100,000 or so distinct CDR3 sequences, with approximately 91% occurring once and the leading ten covering 0.11% to 0.15%. V shed 1 base and J shed 5 bases, with 15 bases lying between them. CDR1 MNHEY and CDR2 SVGEGT come from the germline V gene. The CDR3 runs to 15 residues. The receptor was derived from a human donor in good health. Source material: CD4+ T cells from PBMCs. The chain employs TRBV6-2 or TRBV6-3 and TRBJ2-7; tentative D call: TRBD2 (5 bases). The CDR3 region has the DNA TGTGCCAGCAGTTACTTGGGAGAGGGCATCAACGAGCAGTACTTC. Translated: CASSYLGEGINEQYF.